A single sample is the source of the 6 T cell receptor beta chains below, sequenced in a study of blood T cell repertoires in COVID-19. The protocol was immunoSEQ multiplex PCR, while the TCRdb copy is restricted to in-frame clones and leaves out a portion. The repertoire consists of 200,000 to 250,000 clones, with 82% occurring once and the leading ten covering 3.6%. Sequencing input: peripheral blood. The receptors come from a woman older than 75 with acute or convalescent COVID-19.

This clone showed up just a few times. The V and J genes are TRBV11-3 and TRBJ1-1, with no clear D. CDR3 length equals 15 residues. CDR1 and CDR2 from the germline V gene are SGHNT and YENEEA. The V end lost 0 bases, the J end lost 0 bases, and 8 bases lay between the germline ends. The CDR3 reads CASSLEGSMNTEAFF. CDR3 DNA: TGTGCCAGCAGCTTAGAGGGCAGCATGAACACTGAAGCTTTCTTT.

The chain carries TRBV28 and TRBJ1-2, with D perhaps matching TRBD1 (5 bases). Trimming pared 7 bases from V and 2 bases from J, leaving 14 bases between. The CDR3 covers 14 residues. Per the germline V gene, CDR1 is MDHEN and CDR2 is SYDVKM. CDR3 residues: CASKGVRPNYGYTF. In DNA form, the CDR3 reads TGTGCCAGCAAAGGGGTGAGGCCGAACTATGGCTACACCTTC.

The V gene is TRBV5-1, the J gene TRBJ2-7, with TRBD1 identical over 7 bases. The germline V gene has CDR1 SGHRS and CDR2 YFSETQ. Trimming at V came to 0 bases and at J to 5 bases, leaving 8 bases not matched to a gene. The CDR3 is made up of 15 amino acids. This CDR3 is CASSLVGTASDEQYF. For the CDR3, the DNA is TGCGCCAGCAGCTTGGTCGGGACAGCTTCTGACGAGCAGTACTTC.

The chain recombines TRBV5-1 with TRBJ2-5, with TRBD1 matching over 9 bases. This CDR3 has 17 amino acids. The J segment lost 2 bases and the V segment lost 3 bases, leaving 11 bases of the junction unmatched. The germline gives CDR1 SGHRS, CDR2 YFSETQ. The DNA of the CDR3 is TGCGCCAGCAGCTCCCAGGGCGGGACAGGGTATCAAGAGACCCAGTACTTC. Translated: CASSSQGGTGYQETQYF. Drawing the rest from reference TRBV5-1 and TRBJ2-5, the complete variable domain is KAGVTQTPRYLIKTRGQQVTLSCSPISGHRSVSWYQQTPGQGLQFLFEYFSETQRNKGNFPGRFSGRQFSNSRSEMNVSTLELGDSALYLCASSSQGGTGYQETQYFGPGTRLLVL.

The chain recombines TRBV18 with TRBJ1-2; 8 bases align to TRBD1. From germline, CDR1 is KGHSH and CDR2 LQKENI. The CDR3 sequence is 15 residues long. V shed 3 bases, J shed 8 bases, and the junction held 11 bases outside the gene matches. The CDR3: CASSPQDRETGGYTF. CDR3 coding DNA: TGTGCCAGCTCACCTCAGGACAGGGAAACTGGGGGCTACACCTTC.

J is TRBJ2-3 and V is TRBV7-2; 12 positions match TRBD2. J was trimmed by 6 bases and V by 5 bases; bases with no gene match: 6. Per the germline V gene, CDR1 is SGHTA and CDR2 is FQGNSA. The CDR3 covers 15 residues. This CDR3 reads CASSRGLAGSDTQYF. The DNA of the CDR3 is TGTGCCAGCAGCCGCGGACTAGCGGGGTCGGATACGCAGTATTTT.